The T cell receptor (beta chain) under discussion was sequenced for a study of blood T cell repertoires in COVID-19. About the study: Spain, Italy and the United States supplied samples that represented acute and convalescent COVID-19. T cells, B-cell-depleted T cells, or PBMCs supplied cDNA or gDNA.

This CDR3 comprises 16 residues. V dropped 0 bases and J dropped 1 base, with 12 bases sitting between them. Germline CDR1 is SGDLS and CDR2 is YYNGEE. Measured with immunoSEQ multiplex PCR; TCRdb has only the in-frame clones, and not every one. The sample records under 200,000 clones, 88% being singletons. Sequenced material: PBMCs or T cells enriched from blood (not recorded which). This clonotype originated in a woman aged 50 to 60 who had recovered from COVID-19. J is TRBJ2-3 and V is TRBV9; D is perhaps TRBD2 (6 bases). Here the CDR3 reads CASSVVAGEGTDTQYF. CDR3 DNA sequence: TGTGCCAGCAGCGTAGTGGCTGGGGAGGGCACAGATACGCAGTATTTT. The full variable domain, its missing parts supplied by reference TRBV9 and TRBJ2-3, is DSGVTQTPKHLITATGQRVTLRCSPRSGDLSVYWYQQSLDQGLQFLIQYYNGEERAKGNILERFSAQQFPDLHSELNLSSLELGDSALYFCASSVVAGEGTDTQYFGPGTRLTVL.